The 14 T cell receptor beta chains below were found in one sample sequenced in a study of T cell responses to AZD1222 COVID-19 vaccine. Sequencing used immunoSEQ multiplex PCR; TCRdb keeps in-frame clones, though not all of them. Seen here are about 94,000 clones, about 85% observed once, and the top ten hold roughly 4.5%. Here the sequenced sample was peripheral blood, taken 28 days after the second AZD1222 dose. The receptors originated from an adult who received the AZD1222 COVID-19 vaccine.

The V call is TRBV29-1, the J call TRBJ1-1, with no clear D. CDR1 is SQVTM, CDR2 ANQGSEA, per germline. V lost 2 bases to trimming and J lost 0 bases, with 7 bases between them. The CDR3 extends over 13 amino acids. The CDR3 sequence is CSVETAMNTEAFF. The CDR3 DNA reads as TGCAGCGTTGAAACAGCTATGAACACTGAAGCTTTCTTT.

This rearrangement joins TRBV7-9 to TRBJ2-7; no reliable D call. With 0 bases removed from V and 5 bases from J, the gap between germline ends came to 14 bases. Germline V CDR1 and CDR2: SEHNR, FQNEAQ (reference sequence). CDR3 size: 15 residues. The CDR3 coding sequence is TGTGCCAGCAGCTTAGCGGGGTTCTTGTCTCACGAGCAGTACTTC. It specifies CASSLAGFLSHEQYF.

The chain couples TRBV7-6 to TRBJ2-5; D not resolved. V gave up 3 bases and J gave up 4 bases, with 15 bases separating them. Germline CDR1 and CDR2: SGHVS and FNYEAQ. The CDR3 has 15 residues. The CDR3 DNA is TGTGCCAGCAGCTTGACCGCCCTCAAGCGAGAGACCCAGTACTTC. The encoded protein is CASSLTALKRETQYF.

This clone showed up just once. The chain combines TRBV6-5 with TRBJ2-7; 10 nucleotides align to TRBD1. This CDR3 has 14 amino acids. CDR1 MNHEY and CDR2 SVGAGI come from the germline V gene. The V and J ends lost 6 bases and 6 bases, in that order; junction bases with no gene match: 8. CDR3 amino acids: CASRYGTGAVEQYF. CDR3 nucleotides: TGTGCCAGCAGATACGGGACAGGGGCGGTCGAGCAGTACTTC.

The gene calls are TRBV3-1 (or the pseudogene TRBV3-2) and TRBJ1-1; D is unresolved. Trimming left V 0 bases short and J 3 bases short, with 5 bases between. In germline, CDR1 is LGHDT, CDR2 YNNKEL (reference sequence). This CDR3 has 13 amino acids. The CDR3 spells CASSQDPYTEAFF. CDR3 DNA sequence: TGTGCCAGCAGCCAAGACCCTTACACTGAAGCTTTCTTT.

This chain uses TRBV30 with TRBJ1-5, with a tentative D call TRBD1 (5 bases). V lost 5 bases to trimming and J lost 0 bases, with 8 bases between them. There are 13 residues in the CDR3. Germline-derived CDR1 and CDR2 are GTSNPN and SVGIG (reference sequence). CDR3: CAWGGTSNQPQHF. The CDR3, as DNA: TGTGCCTGGGGAGGGACTAGCAATCAGCCCCAGCATTTT.

The CDR3 sequence is CSVAGTGKDTEAFF. In DNA, the CDR3 is TGCAGCGTTGCGGGGACAGGGAAGGACACTGAAGCTTTCTTT. The V call is TRBV29-1, the J call TRBJ1-1, with TRBD1 identical over 9 bases. This CDR3 has 14 residues. CDR1 and CDR2 from the germline V gene are SQVTM and ANQGSEA. J gave up 3 bases and V 4 bases, and 6 bases lay outside the gene matches.

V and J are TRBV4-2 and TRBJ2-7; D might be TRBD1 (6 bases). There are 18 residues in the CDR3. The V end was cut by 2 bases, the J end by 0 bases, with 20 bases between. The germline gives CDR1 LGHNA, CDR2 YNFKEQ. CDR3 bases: TGTGCCAGCAGCCAAAGAGGGGGTCTGTGGAGGTCCTCCTACGAGCAGTACTTC. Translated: CASSQRGGLWRSSYEQYF.

CDR3 bases: TGTGCCACCAGTGACACCGGGACAGGGCTGTACGAGCAGTACTTC. Encoded protein: CATSDTGTGLYEQYF. The rearrangement uses TRBV24-1 and TRBJ2-7; TRBD1 agrees at 9 bases. Germline V gene sequence: CDR1 KGHDR, CDR2 SFDVKD. V dropped 4 bases and J dropped 4; count of bases not matched to a gene: 7. The CDR3 is 15 amino acids.

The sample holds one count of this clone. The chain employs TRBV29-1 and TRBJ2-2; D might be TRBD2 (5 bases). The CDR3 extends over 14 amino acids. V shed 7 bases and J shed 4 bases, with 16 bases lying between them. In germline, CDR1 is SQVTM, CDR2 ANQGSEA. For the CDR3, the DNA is TGCAGCGGAGGGTCCAGCATTGGCACCGGGGAGCTGTTTTTT. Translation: CSGGSSIGTGELFF.

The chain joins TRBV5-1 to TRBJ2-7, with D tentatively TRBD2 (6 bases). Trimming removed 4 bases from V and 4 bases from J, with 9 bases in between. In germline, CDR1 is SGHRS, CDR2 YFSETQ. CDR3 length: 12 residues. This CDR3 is CASSTGTYEQYF. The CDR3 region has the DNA TGCGCCAGCAGCACCGGGACTTACGAGCAGTACTTC.

CDR3 sequence (DNA): TGTGCCAGCAGTCTCAGGGGGAACACTGAAGCTTTCTTT. As protein: CASSLRGNTEAFF. The chain combines TRBV12-3 or TRBV12-4 with TRBJ1-1, with a tentative D call TRBD1 (6 bases). The ends were cut back, 5 bases at V and 1 base at J, with 8 bases in the middle. This CDR3 contains 13 residues.

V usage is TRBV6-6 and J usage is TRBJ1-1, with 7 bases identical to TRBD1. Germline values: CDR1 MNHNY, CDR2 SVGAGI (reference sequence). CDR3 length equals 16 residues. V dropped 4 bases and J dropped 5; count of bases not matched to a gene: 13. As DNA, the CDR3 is TGTGCCAGCAGTTCTCGGGGGAGGGGGCAGGGGACTGAAGCTTTCTTT. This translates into CASSSRGRGQGTEAFF.

CDR3 in amino acids: CASSHTPYEQYF. For the CDR3, the DNA is TGTGCCAGCAGCCATACCCCCTACGAGCAGTACTTC. The rearrangement joins TRBV27 to TRBJ2-7; D not resolved. Per germline, CDR1 MNHEY and CDR2 SMNVEV (reference sequence). V shed 6 bases and J shed 2 bases, with 8 bases lying between them. The CDR3 is 12 amino acids.